The clone carrying this T cell receptor beta chain was picked up a small number of times. Its antigen is as yet unknown. TCRdb reprocessed the 5' RACE reads via MiXCR and lists one record per CDR3 protein. The data hold some 400,000 distinct CDR3 sequences, with approximately 20% observed a single time. The data were obtained in a study of CD8 T cells in ankylosing spondylitis. Notes on the study in general: It appeared that ankylosing spondylitis blood was characterized by a TCR beta motif of under ten highly homologous variants.

The source material was blood, either unsorted or a sorted T cell fraction (not recorded which). The TCR originated in a male donor with ankylosing spondylitis.

CDR3 bases: TGCGCCAGCAGCTCTACTAGCGGGTTATCGACCGGGGAGCTGTTTTTT. Amino acid sequence: CASSSTSGLSTGELFF. This chain uses TRBV5-1 with TRBJ2-2, with 9 nucleotides matching TRBD2. V shed 3 bases and J 5 bases; nucleotides not matched to a gene: 8. CDR1 and CDR2 from the germline V gene are SGHRS and YFSETQ. The CDR3 length is 16 residues.